The T cell receptor (beta chain) described here comes from a study of T cells in Graves' hyperthyroidism and ophthalmopathy. General study results and limits: The model's output predicted ophthalmopathy at a median of 6.5 months prior to onset. From stable hyperthyroidism, ophthalmopathy was set apart by a 13 V-J model.

The CDR3 loop spans 15 amino acids. J gave up 5 bases and V 0 bases, and 7 bases lay outside the gene matches. Germline assignment: CDR1 SGHRS and CDR2 YFSETQ. In the ophthalmopathy cohort, Clinical Activity Score was at least 3, NOSPECS grade at least 4, and duration under 3 months. Uncontrolled infection, other autoimmune disease, pregnancy or lactation led to exclusion. In this sample, this clonotype turned up a few times. The antigen is undetermined. The source material, RNA transcripts, was used to amplify TCR beta CDR3 regions. In the first-round RT-PCR of the TCR CDR3, the HTBI primer set was used. TCRdb re-analysed the multiplex PCR reads in MiXCR, keeping a single row per CDR3 protein. Seen here are 490,000 or so distinct CDR3 sequences, 20% to 25% observed once, and the top ten hold about half.

This sequence joins TRBV5-1 and TRBJ2-7; 8 bases agree with TRBD1. The specimen was blood. The TCR sequence derives from a woman in her 70s with Graves' ophthalmopathy. DNA for the CDR3: TGCGCCAGCAGCTTGGAGGGCAGGGGGCACGACGAGCAGTACTTC. It encodes CASSLEGRGHDEQYF.